The TCR beta chain under discussion was sequenced for a study of T cell responses to AZD1222 COVID-19 vaccine. Whole-study results and caveats: A mostly white British donor set with more females was recruited, and clonal diversity was possibly underestimated. Increases in Spike-specific TCR breadth and depth were seen after two AZD1222 doses. After the peak T cell response, and only then, were repertoires sampled.

Notes on this clone: Its antigen is currently unknown.

V dropped 3 bases and J dropped 4 bases, with 3 bases sitting between them. Per germline, CDR1 KGHSH and CDR2 LQKENI. The CDR3 extends over 11 amino acids. Sequencing used immunoSEQ multiplex PCR; TCRdb keeps in-frame clones, though not all of them. The sample carries tens of thousands of clones, about 78% recorded once. This chain joins TRBV18 and TRBJ2-5; D not resolved. Here the sequenced sample was peripheral blood, taken on day 0 of AZD1222 vaccination. The sequence was collected from an adult in good health. CDR3 amino acids: CASSPSETQYF. CDR3 nucleotide sequence: TGTGCCAGCTCACCCTCAGAGACCCAGTACTTC.